This passage covers 32 T cell receptor beta chains from one sample sequenced in a study of spatial heterogeneity in lung cancer. Specified time point: sample taken at primary tumor resection. Whole RNA was taken from tumor, nontumor lung or frozen PBMC; it was then sequenced unsorted. TCRdb fed the 5' RACE reads into MiXCR, producing one record per CDR3 protein. The data show about 14,000 distinct CDR3 sequences, around a tenth seen once. The input for sequencing was PBMCs, taken at surgery. These receptors originate from a male donor with early-stage non-small cell lung cancer.

This clonotype was observed at least ten times. V is TRBV20-1 and J is TRBJ2-7; maybe TRBD2 (6 bases). Trimming stripped 6 bases from V and 0 bases from J, with 9 bases between. CDR3 length: 12 residues. Germline CDR1 is DFQATT and CDR2 is SNEGSKA (reference sequence). In DNA, the CDR3 is TGCAGTGCGGCGCGGGACTCCTACGAGCAGTACTTC. It is translated as CSAARDSYEQYF.

This clonotype has a count of ten or more. The V gene is TRBV29-1, the J gene TRBJ2-1; D not certain. With 7 bases removed from V and 7 bases from J, the gap between germline ends came to 14 bases. Germline V gene sequence: CDR1 SQVTM, CDR2 ANQGSEA. The CDR3 runs to 12 residues. Here the CDR3 reads CSASESGNEQFF. The DNA of the CDR3 is TGCAGCGCATCGGAAAGTGGAAATGAGCAGTTCTTC.

This clonotype appeared many times. This rearrangement joins TRBV3-1 to TRBJ2-7; 9 bases map to TRBD1. The trim removed 6 bases at V and 3 bases at J, leaving 6 bases unmatched. CDR1 is LGHDT, CDR2 YNNKEL, per germline (reference sequence). The length of the CDR3 is 14 residues. The CDR3 sequence is CASSTGGQSYEQYF. For the CDR3, the DNA is TGTGCCAGCAGTACAGGGGGCCAAAGCTACGAGCAGTACTTC.

This clonotype was seen repeatedly, ten times or more. V and J are TRBV3-1 and TRBJ1-1, with D hard to call. This CDR3 has 13 amino acids. Per germline, CDR1 LGHDT and CDR2 YNNKEL (reference sequence). The V end was cut by 1 base, the J end by 7 bases, with 10 bases between. The CDR3 is CASSQVRSGEAFF. The DNA for the CDR3 is TGTGCCAGCAGCCAAGTGAGAAGCGGTGAAGCTTTCTTT.

By share, this clonotype ranks as medium-sized. The chain recombines TRBV29-1 with TRBJ2-7; TRBD2 agrees at 8 bases. Unmatched junction bases numbered 7, after V lost 6 bases and J lost 3 bases. Germline values: CDR1 SQVTM, CDR2 ANQGSEA. The CDR3 is 13 amino acids. The DNA for the CDR3 is TGCAGCGTGACCCTAGCGGGCGTCTACGAGCAGTACTTC. Protein sequence: CSVTLAGVYEQYF.

This clonotype was detected ten times or more. The chain couples TRBV6-5 to TRBJ2-3, with TRBD1 identical over 7 bases. The CDR3 has 13 residues. J lost 6 bases, V lost 6 bases, and 6 bases had no gene match. Germline V lookup: CDR1 MNHEY, CDR2 SVGAGI. CDR3 residues: CASSRDRADTQYF. DNA for the CDR3: TGTGCCAGCAGCCGAGACAGGGCTGATACGCAGTATTTT.

The CDR3 DNA sequence: TGTGCCAGCACCGACGAGAAAACCGGGGAGCTGTTTTTT. Translated: CASTDEKTGELFF. The chain is built from TRBV6-5 and TRBJ2-2; the D is unclear. This CDR3 has 13 amino acids. Trimming shortened V by 7 bases and J by 5 bases, and 11 bases separated the two germline ends. CDR1 and CDR2 (germline): MNHEY, SVGAGI.

As to this clonotype: This may come from a read error, since a much larger clone is one base off. V usage is TRBV5-1 and J usage is TRBJ1-1; D is uncertain. Germline V gene sequence: CDR1 SGHRS, CDR2 YFSETQ. The CDR3 loop spans 14 amino acids. CDR3 loop: CVSSLDLLKEVAFF. For the CDR3, the DNA is TGCGTCAGCAGCCTTGACCTATTAAAGGAGGTAGCTTTCTTT. Filled out from reference TRBV5-1 and TRBJ1-1, the complete variable domain reads KAGVTQTPRYLIKTRGQQVTLSCSPISGHRSVSWYQQTPGQGLQFLFEYFSETQRNKGNFPGRFSGRQFSNSRSEMNVSTLELGDSALYLCVSSLDLLKEVAFFGQGTRLTVV.

This clonotype is medium-sized (0.01 to 0.1%). V usage is TRBV20-1 and J usage is TRBJ2-5; tentatively, D is TRBD2 (6 bases). The CDR3 spans 11 residues. Germline values: CDR1 DFQATT, CDR2 SNEGSKA (reference sequence). The CDR3 DNA is TGCACCTGGGACTTACAAGAGACCCAGTACTTC. Residues: CTWDLQETQYF.

This clonotype occurred a few times. The J gene is TRBJ1-5, the V gene TRBV7-9; the D gene is possibly TRBD1 (5 bases). V was pared by 4 bases and J by 0 bases, with 7 bases between. This CDR3 region has 14 residues. The germline gives CDR1 SEHNR, CDR2 FQNEAQ (reference sequence). CDR3 coding DNA: TGTGCCAGCAGCTCGGACACTAGCAATCAGCCCCAGCATTTT. Translated: CASSSDTSNQPQHF.

In its sample, this clonotype is medium-sized. The chain links TRBV29-1 to TRBJ1-1; D not resolved. Germline assignment: CDR1 SQVTM and CDR2 ANQGSEA. The V and J ends lost 4 bases and 0 bases respectively, with 18 bases between them. The CDR3 runs to 16 residues. This CDR3 is CSVVGRSELMNTEAFF. The DNA for the CDR3 is TGCAGCGTTGTCGGACGGTCCGAATTAATGAACACTGAAGCTTTCTTT.

This clonotype has ten or more counts. This chain joins TRBV5-3 and TRBJ1-2; D unresolved. TRBV5-3 is treated as an ORF (open reading frame) with a function not yet certain. V lost 8 bases, J lost 4 bases, and 15 bases lay in between. CDR3 size: 13 residues. CDR3 region: CARRAGRGYGYTF. The CDR3 DNA sequence: TGTGCCAGGAGGGCGGGCCGGGGCTATGGCTACACCTTC.

This clonotype was picked up many times. V gene TRBV28 combines with J gene TRBJ2-3, with 12 bases identical to TRBD2. V gave up 5 bases and J gave up 6 bases; unmatched junction bases: 12. Germline V gene sequence: CDR1 MDHEN, CDR2 SYDVKM. The CDR3 covers 17 residues. As DNA, the CDR3 is TGTGCCAGCAGTCCTACCCCGACTAGCGGGAGTACGGATACGCAGTATTTT. This sequence encodes CASSPTPTSGSTDTQYF.

The table lists this clonotype with many counts. The genes are TRBV19 and TRBJ2-7; D possibly corresponds to TRBD1 (5 bases). The CDR3 contains 13 residues. Germline-derived CDR1 and CDR2 are LNHDA and SQIVND (reference sequence). V was cut by 6 bases and J by 6 bases, with 15 bases left in between. CDR3 region: CASSKGLLSEQYF. The CDR3 nucleotides are TGTGCCAGTAGCAAGGGGTTACTCAGCGAGCAGTACTTC.

This clonotype qualifies as medium-sized. The chain links TRBV10-2 to TRBJ2-3; TRBD2 matches 12 bases. CDR1 is WSHSY and CDR2 is SAAADI in the germline V gene. The CDR3 has 17 residues. The trim removed 7 bases at V and 4 bases at J, leaving 12 bases unmatched. The CDR3 region is CASMGLAGGSWSDTQYF. The CDR3 coding sequence is TGCGCCAGCATGGGGCTAGCGGGAGGGAGTTGGTCAGATACGCAGTATTTT.

In this sample, this clonotype turned up many times. The chain is built from TRBV5-5 and TRBJ2-3; perhaps TRBD2 as D (6 bases). The germline V gene encodes CDR1 SGHKS and CDR2 YYEKEE (reference sequence). The CDR3 covers 16 residues. The germline V and J ends were trimmed by 0 bases and 1 base, with 12 bases remaining between them. CDR3 nucleotide sequence: TGTGCCAGCAGCTTGGGACACGGGACTGGCACAGATACGCAGTATTTT. This translates into CASSLGHGTGTDTQYF.

This clonotype was observed at least ten times. The V gene is TRBV28, the J gene TRBJ2-7; unclear D gene. The V end was cut by 3 bases, the J end by 4 bases, with 10 bases between. The CDR3 covers 13 residues. Per the germline V gene, CDR1 is MDHEN and CDR2 is SYDVKM. CDR3 sequence: CASSLGRSYEQYF. DNA for the CDR3: TGTGCCAGCAGTTTGGGCAGAAGTTACGAGCAGTACTTC.

By share, this clonotype counts as medium-sized. The V and J genes are TRBV20-1 and TRBJ2-7; TRBD1 matches at 9 bases. This CDR3 has 17 residues. V lost 3 bases and J lost 4; bases outside the gene matches: 16. The germline V gene encodes CDR1 DFQATT and CDR2 SNEGSKA (reference sequence). The CDR3, as DNA: TGCAGTGCTAGCTCTACCGCCTCCGGGACAGGGCGGTACGAGCAGTACTTC. The encoded protein is CSASSTASGTGRYEQYF.

At least ten counts were recorded for this clonotype. V usage is TRBV3-1 and J usage is TRBJ2-7; D gene uncertain. V gave up 1 base and J gave up 3 bases, with 4 bases separating them. The CDR3 totals 12 residues. Germline assignment: CDR1 LGHDT and CDR2 YNNKEL (reference sequence). The CDR3 DNA sequence: TGTGCCAGCAGCCAAGTAGTCTACGAGCAGTACTTC. It is translated as CASSQVVYEQYF.

Many counts were recorded for this clonotype. The rearrangement joins TRBV20-1 to TRBJ2-3, with D unclear. The CDR3 contains 12 residues. V was clipped by 6 bases and J by 2 bases, with 9 bases between them. The V gene's germline CDR1 is DFQATT and CDR2 SNEGSKA (reference sequence). CDR3 amino acids: CSAEAVTDTQYF. The CDR3 DNA follows: TGCAGTGCGGAAGCAGTCACAGATACGCAGTATTTT.

This clonotype is labeled medium-sized. The V call is TRBV2, the J call TRBJ1-1, with a tentative D call TRBD1 (6 bases). Trimming stripped 5 bases from V and 2 bases from J, with 12 bases between. Germline CDR1 is SNHLY and CDR2 is FYNNEI. The CDR3 is 14 amino acids. In DNA, the CDR3 is TGTGCCAGCAGTACCCGGACAGCAAACACTGAAGCTTTCTTT. Protein: CASSTRTANTEAFF.

This clonotype was seen a single time. The chain couples TRBV3-1 to TRBJ2-3; possibly TRBD1 for D (5 bases). Germline V CDR1 and CDR2: LGHDT, YNNKEL (reference sequence). This CDR3 contains 14 residues. V lost 5 bases to trimming and J lost 5 bases, with 14 bases between them. As DNA, the CDR3 is TGTGCCAGCAGCGCTTCAGGGCTCATAGATACGCAGTATTTT. Its protein product is CASSASGLIDTQYF.

Many counts were recorded for this clonotype. The chain recombines TRBV4-1 with TRBJ2-7; D call uncertain. CDR1 and CDR2 from the germline V gene are MGHRA and YSYEKL. The CDR3 covers 12 residues. Trimming shortened V by 0 bases and J by 2 bases, and 2 bases separated the two germline ends. CDR3 sequence reads: CASSQDPYEQYF. DNA for the CDR3: TGCGCCAGCAGCCAAGACCCCTACGAGCAGTACTTC.

There are a few counts of this clonotype. This rearrangement joins TRBV13 to TRBJ2-6; D ambiguous. Looked up from germline, CDR1 is PRHDT and CDR2 is FYEKMQ (reference sequence). V was shortened by 5 bases and J by 0 bases, with 5 bases between the two germline ends. The CDR3 totals 14 residues. This CDR3 is CASSKSSGANVLTF. The CDR3 coding sequence is TGTGCCAGCAGCAAGAGCTCTGGGGCCAACGTCCTGACTTTC.

The sample holds many counts of this clonotype. The gene calls are TRBV29-1 and TRBJ1-6; 10 nucleotides align to TRBD1. The trim removed 5 bases at V and 7 bases at J, leaving 5 bases unmatched. Germline V gene data show CDR1 as SQVTM and CDR2 as ANQGSEA. The CDR3 is 14 amino acids. The CDR3 is CSVRADRGNSPLHF. CDR3 in DNA: TGCAGCGTTAGGGCGGACAGGGGGAATTCACCCCTCCACTTT.

Many counts were recorded for this clonotype. The chain is built from TRBV9 and TRBJ2-2; TRBD2 agrees at 7 bases. This CDR3 contains 14 residues. The V gene's germline CDR1 is SGDLS and CDR2 YYNGEE. V lost 2 bases and J lost 7; bases outside the gene matches: 5. CDR3: CASSVRGDGGELFF. The CDR3 DNA reads TGTGCCAGCAGCGTCCGGGGGGATGGCGGGGAGCTGTTTTTT.

This clonotype was counted ten times or more. The gene calls are TRBV13 and TRBJ1-2, with D uncertain. The CDR3 extends over 13 amino acids. The V end lost 2 bases, the J end lost 2 bases, and 6 bases lay between the germline ends. CDR1 is PRHDT and CDR2 is FYEKMQ in the germline V gene (reference sequence). CDR3 in DNA: TGTGCCAGCAGCTTACCGGGAAACTATGGCTACACCTTC. Amino acids: CASSLPGNYGYTF.

Many counts were recorded for this clonotype. This chain connects TRBV18 to TRBJ1-1; D is uncertain. The CDR3 consists of 13 residues. Germline V gene lookup returns CDR1 KGHSH and CDR2 LQKENI. The germline V and J ends were trimmed by 3 bases and 1 base, with 6 bases remaining between them. The CDR3 here is CASSPGKNTEAFF. CDR3 in DNA: TGTGCCAGCTCACCGGGGAAGAACACTGAAGCTTTCTTT. Full variable domain (remainder filled in from reference TRBV18 and TRBJ1-1): NAGVMQNPRHLVRRRGQEARLRCSPMKGHSHVYWYRQLPEEGLKFMVYLQKENIIDESGMPKERFSAEFPKEGPSILRIQQVVRGDSAAYFCASSPGKNTEAFFGQGTRLTVV.

This clonotype was counted only a few times. The rearrangement uses TRBV28 and TRBJ2-7, with D possibly matching TRBD2 (6 bases). V lost 2 bases, J lost 2 bases, and 10 bases lay in between. From germline, CDR1 is MDHEN and CDR2 SYDVKM. The CDR3 contains 14 residues. This CDR3 reads CASSLGGVPYEQYF. Written as DNA, the CDR3 is TGTGCCAGCAGTTTAGGAGGGGTACCCTACGAGCAGTACTTC.

Only a few counts were recorded for this clonotype. This sequence joins TRBV5-1 and TRBJ2-5; D might be TRBD2 (5 bases). V was shortened by 4 bases and J by 1 base, with 23 bases between the two germline ends. CDR3 length: 18 residues. Per germline, CDR1 SGHRS and CDR2 YFSETQ. CDR3 in DNA: TGCGCCAGCAGCCGTACTCAATCCTCTAGCAGAATCCAAGAGACCCAGTACTTC. This translates into CASSRTQSSSRIQETQYF.

This clonotype came up many times. J is TRBJ2-3 and V is TRBV15, with 8 bases that match TRBD2. The CDR3 is made up of 17 amino acids. Per germline, CDR1 LNHNV and CDR2 YYDKDF (reference sequence). Trimming took 1 base from V and 5 from J; bases not matched to a gene: 11. CDR3 amino acids: CATSRGGGGRSRDTQYF. The CDR3, as DNA: TGTGCCACCAGCAGAGGAGGCGGCGGGAGGAGTCGAGATACGCAGTATTTT. The variable domain in full, completed from reference TRBV15 and TRBJ2-3, reads DAMVIQNPRYQVTQFGKPVTLSCSQTLNHNVMYWYQQKSSQAPKLLFHYYDKDFNNEADTPDNFQSRRPNTSFCFLDIRSPGLGDTAMYLCATSRGGGGRSRDTQYFGPGTRLTVL.

This clonotype was picked up many times. This chain joins TRBV5-1 and TRBJ1-3; D gene unclear. Trimming removed 0 bases at V and 0 bases at J, with 7 bases between. Germline CDR1 is SGHRS and CDR2 is YFSETQ. This CDR3 spans 15 amino acids. Here the CDR3 DNA reads TGCGCCAGCAGCTTGGAGGGCAACTCTGGAAACACCATATATTTT. As protein: CASSLEGNSGNTIYF.